The 29 T cell receptor beta chains below were found in one sample sequenced in a study of blood T cell repertoires in COVID-19. Assay used: immunoSEQ multiplex PCR; TCRdb lists only in-frame clones, some missing. In the table there are 200,000 to 250,000 clones, roughly 94% of which are singletons. The sequencing input was peripheral blood. These receptor sequences come from a man aged 30-40 years with acute or convalescent COVID-19.

V and J are TRBV5-6 and TRBJ1-1, with D possibly TRBD1 on 5 matching bases. Germline V gene data show CDR1 as SGHDT and CDR2 as YYEEEE. CDR3 length: 16 residues. V shed 7 bases and J shed 0 bases, with 19 bases lying between them. The CDR3 protein is CASVWRGSRMNTEAFF. The CDR3 DNA sequence: TGTGCCAGCGTTTGGAGGGGATCTCGGATGAACACTGAAGCTTTCTTT.

The chain joins TRBV13 to TRBJ1-5; D is possibly TRBD1 (6 bases). CDR1 is PRHDT and CDR2 is FYEKMQ in the germline V gene (reference sequence). The CDR3 runs to 14 residues. V gave up 3 bases and J gave up 5 bases, with 11 bases separating them. CDR3 loop: CASSLGQGYQPQHF. CDR3 sequence (DNA): TGTGCCAGCAGCTTGGGGCAGGGGTATCAGCCCCAGCATTTT.

In this sample, this clone is medium-sized (0.01 to 0.1%). This chain uses TRBV18 with TRBJ1-6; D possibly corresponds to TRBD1 (6 bases). Germline values: CDR1 KGHSH, CDR2 LQKENI. The CDR3 is 14 amino acids. Trimming took off 4 bases at V and 10 bases at J, with 14 bases between the two ends. CDR3 residues: CASSRSGERSPLHF. For the CDR3, the DNA is TGTGCCAGCTCACGTTCAGGGGAACGATCACCCCTCCACTTT.

This chain links TRBV5-6 with TRBJ2-1, with 7 bases fitting TRBD2. The CDR3 sequence is 16 residues long. V was pared by 0 bases and J by 3 bases, with 6 bases of the junction left unmatched. Germline V gene data show CDR1 as SGHDT and CDR2 as YYEEEE. Here the CDR3 DNA reads TGTGCCAGCAGCTTGGCCCGGCTAGCGGACTACAATGAGCAGTTCTTC. It codes for CASSLARLADYNEQFF. The entire variable domain, with the rest obtained from reference TRBV5-6 and TRBJ2-1, is as follows: DAGVTQSPTHLIKTRGQQVTLRCSPKSGHDTVSWYQQALGQGPQFIFQYYEEEERQRGNFPDRFSGHQFPNYSSELNVNALLLGDSALYLCASSLARLADYNEQFFGPGTRLTVL.

The V call is TRBV2, the J call TRBJ2-5; 8 bases match TRBD1. Trimming at V came to 7 bases and at J to 1 base, leaving 5 bases not matched to a gene. Germline V gives CDR1 SNHLY, CDR2 FYNNEI. The CDR3 has 14 residues. DNA for the CDR3: TGTGCCAGCACCCGACAGGGGACCCAAGAGACCCAGTACTTC. It encodes CASTRQGTQETQYF.

The chain has TRBV18 and TRBJ1-1; D is perhaps TRBD1 (5 bases). Trimming left V 6 bases short and J 0 bases short, with 14 bases between. Germline V gene sequence: CDR1 KGHSH, CDR2 LQKENI. The CDR3 sequence is 15 residues long. CDR3 residues: CASSITGPMNTEAFF. DNA for the CDR3: TGTGCCAGCTCTATTACAGGCCCCATGAACACTGAAGCTTTCTTT.

The chain links TRBV11-2 to TRBJ1-6, with D possibly being TRBD1 (6 bases). The V end was cut by 3 bases, the J end by 14 bases, with 14 bases between. CDR1 is SGHAT and CDR2 is FQNNGV in the germline V gene. This CDR3 has 13 residues. The CDR3 is CASSLDGKGALHF. As DNA, the CDR3 is TGTGCCAGCAGCTTGGACGGCAAGGGGGCCCTCCACTTT.

The chain joins TRBV7-9 to TRBJ2-2, with 9 bases fitting TRBD1. Trimming took 6 bases from V and 7 from J; bases not matched to a gene: 9. CDR3 length: 15 residues. Germline V gene lookup returns CDR1 SEHNR and CDR2 FQNEAQ (reference sequence). CDR3 sequence (DNA): TGTGCCAGCAGGCCGGGACAGGGCGACATCGGGGAGCTGTTTTTT. Translating it yields CASRPGQGDIGELFF.

The V gene is TRBV29-1, the J gene TRBJ2-1; a possible D gene is TRBD2 (7 bases). CDR1 and CDR2 (germline): SQVTM, ANQGSEA. This CDR3 comprises 13 residues. Trimming stripped 6 bases from V and 6 bases from J, with 15 bases between. This chain's CDR3 is CSVGGGLSNEQFF. The CDR3, as DNA: TGCAGCGTGGGGGGGGGCTTAAGCAATGAGCAGTTCTTC.

The chain employs TRBV11-2 and TRBJ2-3; D might be TRBD1 (6 bases). The CDR3 is 16 amino acids. Germline CDR1 reads SGHAT; CDR2 reads FQNNGV. The V end was cut by 3 bases, the J end by 2 bases, with 15 bases between. The CDR3 sequence is CASSFGQGHSTDTQYF. The CDR3 coding sequence is TGTGCCAGCAGCTTTGGGCAGGGACACTCCACAGATACGCAGTATTTT.

CDR3 amino acids: CASSPGNDYGYTF. DNA of the CDR3: TGTGCCAGCAGCCCGGGAAATGACTATGGCTACACCTTC. This chain joins TRBV11-2 and TRBJ1-2; unclear D gene. There are 13 residues in the CDR3. The V and J ends lost 5 bases and 3 bases respectively, with 10 bases between them. From germline, CDR1 is SGHAT and CDR2 FQNNGV.

The chain's CDR3 is CSALQTSTEAFF. CDR3 nucleotide sequence: TGCAGCGCCCTACAGACCTCCACTGAAGCTTTCTTT. The chain employs TRBV29-1 and TRBJ1-1; no clear D gene. V dropped 7 bases and J dropped 4 bases, with 13 bases sitting between them. CDR3 length: 12 residues. Looked up from germline, CDR1 is SQVTM and CDR2 is ANQGSEA.

This clone came up a few times. The genes are TRBV18 and TRBJ1-1; no clear D gene. This CDR3 is 14 amino acids long. Trimming took off 5 bases at V and 6 bases at J, with 16 bases between the two ends. Germline V gives CDR1 KGHSH, CDR2 LQKENI. For the CDR3, the DNA is TGTGCCAGCTCATCGAGTCCGGCCAGCGCTGAAGCTTTCTTT. Encoded protein: CASSSSPASAEAFF.

This sequence joins TRBV4-1 and TRBJ1-4; 8 positions match TRBD1. Germline CDR1 and CDR2: MGHRA and YSYEKL. V was pared by 3 bases and J by 4 bases, with 1 base of the junction left unmatched. This CDR3 spans 14 amino acids. The CDR3 spells CASSQTGVNEKLFF. The CDR3 DNA reads TGCGCCAGCAGCCAGACAGGGGTTAATGAAAAACTGTTTTTT.

The rearrangement links TRBV10-1 to TRBJ2-1; TRBD2 agrees at 8 bases. The CDR3 has 13 amino acids. Trimming took 0 bases from V and 10 from J; bases not matched to a gene: 2. Germline V gene data show CDR1 as WNHNN and CDR2 as SYGVQD (reference sequence). The CDR3 spells CASSESLAGEQFF. CDR3 bases: TGCGCCAGCAGTGAGTCCTTAGCGGGGGAGCAGTTCTTC.

The chain links TRBV3-1 (or the pseudogene TRBV3-2) to TRBJ2-3; 11 bases are shared with TRBD2. The CDR3 consists of 16 residues. Per the germline V gene, CDR1 is LGHDT and CDR2 is YNNKEL (reference sequence). Trimming removed 5 bases from V and 0 bases from J; junction bases left unmatched: 4. The CDR3 DNA reads as TGTGCCAGCAGCTCCAGACTAGCGGGGAGCACAGATACGCAGTATTTT. It translates to CASSSRLAGSTDTQYF.

The CDR3, as DNA: TGTGCCAGCAGCCAAGTTTTTACGGGAGGAAACACCATATATTTT. Translating gives CASSQVFTGGNTIYF. The J gene is TRBJ1-3, the V gene TRBV3-1 (or the pseudogene TRBV3-2); D is ambiguous. Trimming took 1 base from V and 4 from J, leaving 11 bases between them. Germline lookup yields CDR1 LGHDT and CDR2 YNNKEL (reference sequence). The CDR3 is 15 amino acids.

This chain connects TRBV7-9 to TRBJ1-2; no reliable D call. Germline V lookup: CDR1 SEHNR, CDR2 FQNEAQ (reference sequence). The CDR3 runs to 14 residues. Trimming removed 0 bases at V and 3 bases at J, with 8 bases between. The CDR3 nucleotides are TGTGCCAGCAGCTTAGCCGGGTTCGACTATGGCTACACCTTC. It is translated as CASSLAGFDYGYTF.

This clone was recorded once. The V call is TRBV10-3, the J call TRBJ1-1; no reliable D call. The germline CDR1 and CDR2 sequences are ENHRY and SYGVKD. V was clipped by 4 bases and J by 0 bases, with 6 bases between them. The CDR3 spans 13 residues. CDR3 residues: CAISGALNTEAFF. In nucleotides, the CDR3 is TGTGCCATCAGTGGAGCTCTGAACACTGAAGCTTTCTTT.

The chain employs TRBV9 and TRBJ2-2; D gene uncertain. The V gene's germline CDR1 is SGDLS and CDR2 YYNGEE. V lost 7 bases and J 4 bases, leaving 5 bases between the germline ends. CDR3 length: 11 amino acids. CDR3 in DNA: TGTGCCAGCCGGAGCACCGGGGAGCTGTTTTTT. Translated, it gives CASRSTGELFF.

The V and J genes are TRBV5-1 and TRBJ2-7, with TRBD2 matching over 11 bases. The J segment lost 3 bases and the V segment lost 4 bases, leaving 3 bases of the junction unmatched. The CDR3 sequence is 14 residues long. Germline V gene data show CDR1 as SGHRS and CDR2 as YFSETQ. CDR3 bases: TGCGCCAGCAGCCCCGGGACTAGCGGCTACGAGCAGTACTTC. Translated, it gives CASSPGTSGYEQYF.

This rearrangement joins TRBV12-3 or TRBV12-4 to TRBJ2-7; 7 bases are shared with TRBD2. J gave up 6 bases and V 8 bases, and 10 bases lay outside the gene matches. The CDR3 is made up of 13 amino acids. The DNA of the CDR3 is TGTGCCAGCCGGACGGCAGGGAGGGTCGAGCAGTACTTC. Translated: CASRTAGRVEQYF.

The gene calls are TRBV5-1 and TRBJ1-3; D is ambiguous. CDR3 length: 15 residues. Trimming removed 1 base from V and 0 bases from J, with 8 bases in between. The germline V gene encodes CDR1 SGHRS and CDR2 YFSETQ. Written as DNA, the CDR3 is TGCGCCAGCAGCTTGAATTCCCACTCTGGAAACACCATATATTTT. Its translation is CASSLNSHSGNTIYF.

The chain carries TRBV3-1 (or the pseudogene TRBV3-2) and TRBJ2-5; 7 bases match TRBD1. This CDR3 region has 16 residues. V dropped 0 bases and J dropped 3; count of bases not matched to a gene: 7. CDR1 is LGHDT and CDR2 is YNNKEL in the germline V gene (reference sequence). CDR3 amino acids: CASSQDPGQIKETQYF. CDR3 in DNA: TGTGCCAGCAGCCAAGATCCGGGACAGATAAAAGAGACCCAGTACTTC.

J is TRBJ1-5 and V is TRBV19; D unclear. Per germline, CDR1 LNHDA and CDR2 SQIVND (reference sequence). Trimming took 4 bases from V and 7 from J, leaving 14 bases between them. This CDR3 contains 14 residues. CDR3 residues: CASSNRQNGQPQHF. CDR3 coding DNA: TGTGCCAGTAGTAATCGACAAAATGGGCAGCCCCAGCATTTT. Variable domain in full (rest from reference TRBV19 and TRBJ1-5): DGGITQSPKYLFRKEGQNVTLSCEQNLNHDAMYWYRQDPGQGLRLIYYSQIVNDFQKGDIAEGYSVSREKKESFPLTVTSAQKNPTAFYLCASSNRQNGQPQHFGDGTRLSIL.

The chain employs TRBV6-5 and TRBJ1-5; D gene uncertain. CDR1 is MNHEY, CDR2 SVGAGI, per germline. Trimming left V 6 bases short and J 6 bases short, with 12 bases between. The CDR3 loop spans 13 amino acids. CDR3 nucleotide sequence: TGTGCCAGCAGCCATCCGAGAGCTCAGCCCCAGCATTTT. It translates to CASSHPRAQPQHF.

V and J are TRBV4-1 and TRBJ2-7, with D maybe TRBD1 (5 bases). CDR1 is MGHRA and CDR2 is YSYEKL in the germline V gene. The length of the CDR3 is 15 residues. V was trimmed by 5 bases and J by 6 bases, leaving 20 bases between them. CDR3 bases: TGCGCCAGCAGCAAGACAGCCCTGTCGCTGTCCGAGCAGTACTTC. Translated: CASSKTALSLSEQYF.

The rearrangement joins TRBV7-8 to TRBJ2-3, with D perhaps matching TRBD2 (5 bases). V was shortened by 5 bases and J by 1 base, with 13 bases between the two germline ends. This CDR3 has 15 amino acids. CDR1 and CDR2 (germline): SGHVS, FQNEAQ. The chain's CDR3 is CASSGSGPGTDTQYF. The CDR3 DNA reads as TGTGCCAGCAGCGGAAGCGGTCCTGGCACAGATACGCAGTATTTT.

The chain joins TRBV30 to TRBJ2-1; 8 bases map to TRBD2. This CDR3 is built from 15 residues. Germline V gene data show CDR1 as GTSNPN and CDR2 as SVGIG (reference sequence). V gave up 4 bases and J gave up 10 bases; unmatched junction bases: 15. CDR3 coding DNA: TGTGCCTGGACGAGTACCAGCGGGGGCCTACAGGAGCAGTTCTTC. It yields the protein CAWTSTSGGLQEQFF.